The 23 T cell receptor beta chains presented below share a single source sample, sequenced in a study of cytomegalovirus exposure and HLA in healthy donors. PCR used 60 Vbeta primers and 13 Jbeta primers. The table came from immunoSEQ multiplex PCR; TCRdb's copy has only in-frame clones and leaves some out. This sample has more than 140,000 clones, with roughly 75% found just once. The sequenced sample consisted of PBMCs. The receptors were gathered from a man aged 35-49 years in good health and CMV-seronegative.

The V gene is TRBV5-4, the J gene TRBJ2-1; TRBD2 aligns across 11 bases. This CDR3 has 16 amino acids. J lost 5 bases, V lost 0 bases, and 4 bases had no gene match. Germline V CDR1 and CDR2: SGHNT, YYREEE (reference sequence). CDR3 protein: CASSLDPSGGNNEQFF. CDR3 DNA sequence: TGTGCCAGCAGCTTGGATCCTAGCGGGGGGAACAATGAGCAGTTCTTC.

The V gene is TRBV5-1, the J gene TRBJ1-4; 8 bases match TRBD1. The CDR3 consists of 14 residues. The V gene end was trimmed by 0 bases and the J gene end by 6 bases; junction bases not matched to a gene: 1. Germline assignment: CDR1 SGHRS and CDR2 YFSETQ. The CDR3 DNA is TGCGCCAGCAGCTTGGAGGACAGGGATGAAAAACTGTTTTTT. This encodes CASSLEDRDEKLFF.

This clone has more than one count but fewer than ten. This CDR3 reads CASTVATPGSNQPQHF. The CDR3 DNA follows: TGTGCCAGCACCGTCGCCACCCCTGGCAGCAATCAGCCCCAGCATTTT. This rearrangement joins TRBV2 to TRBJ1-5; D is uncertain. V lost 7 bases to trimming and J lost 1 base, with 17 bases between them. The CDR3 is 16 residues long. Germline V CDR1 and CDR2: SNHLY, FYNNEI.

This clone was found a few times. The CDR3 reads CASRRKEYNSPLHF. Here the CDR3 DNA reads TGCGCCAGCAGGCGAAAAGAGTATAATTCACCCCTCCACTTT. J is TRBJ1-6 and V is TRBV4-1; no clear D gene. Trimming took 6 bases from V and 4 from J, leaving 10 bases between them. CDR1 and CDR2 (germline): MGHRA, YSYEKL. The CDR3 runs 14 residues.

The chain combines TRBV6-5 with TRBJ2-5; D is possibly TRBD2 (7 bases). CDR1 is MNHEY and CDR2 is SVGAGI in the germline V gene. The CDR3 spans 13 residues. V lost 6 bases and J 5 bases, leaving 13 bases between the germline ends. The CDR3 DNA reads TGTGCCAGCAGCAATCGGGGGGCTGAGACCCAGTACTTC. Amino acid sequence: CASSNRGAETQYF.

The chain joins TRBV30 to TRBJ1-2; D is ambiguous. The germline CDR1 and CDR2 sequences are GTSNPN and SVGIG (reference sequence). The CDR3 has 12 residues. V dropped 0 bases and J dropped 3 bases, with 5 bases sitting between them. The CDR3 nucleotides are TGTGCCTGGAGTGTACTCTACTATGGCTACACCTTC. This translates into CAWSVLYYGYTF.

The rearrangement links TRBV7-9 to TRBJ2-1, with TRBD2 as a possible D gene (7 bases). Trimming pared 3 bases from V and 2 bases from J, leaving 14 bases between. Germline values: CDR1 SEHNR, CDR2 FQNEAQ (reference sequence). This CDR3 spans 16 amino acids. This CDR3 reads CASSFIEGGAYNEQFF. CDR3 sequence (DNA): TGTGCCAGCAGCTTCATCGAGGGGGGGGCCTACAATGAGCAGTTCTTC.

This sequence joins TRBV7-2 and TRBJ2-1; possibly TRBD2 for D (5 bases). Germline V lookup: CDR1 SGHTA, CDR2 FQGNSA. The CDR3 has 15 amino acids. The V gene lost 0 bases and the J gene lost 8 bases, with 14 bases spanning the gap. This CDR3 is CASSLANLRAYEQFF. DNA of the CDR3: TGTGCCAGCAGCTTAGCTAATCTGAGGGCCTATGAGCAGTTCTTC.

The chain carries TRBV5-4 and TRBJ2-7; D ambiguous. The CDR3 extends over 15 amino acids. The germline gives CDR1 SGHNT, CDR2 YYREEE (reference sequence). The V gene lost 1 base and the J gene lost 1 base, with 12 bases spanning the gap. CDR3 coding DNA: TGTGCCAGCAGCTTGTACCTCGTCGGTTCCTACGAGCAGTACTTC. It codes for CASSLYLVGSYEQYF.

The table lists this clone with a few counts. This CDR3 is CASSPRTATYEQYF. The CDR3 nucleotides are TGTGCCAGCAGCCCGAGGACTGCAACCTACGAGCAGTACTTC. V is TRBV2 and J is TRBJ2-7, with D perhaps TRBD2 (5 bases). V lost 6 bases, J lost 2 bases, and 14 bases lay in between. The CDR3 extends over 14 amino acids. The germline gives CDR1 SNHLY, CDR2 FYNNEI.

The genes are TRBV5-4 and TRBJ2-1; 10 bases match TRBD1. V shed 4 bases and J 6 bases; nucleotides not matched to a gene: 7. Germline lookup yields CDR1 SGHNT and CDR2 YYREEE (reference sequence). The CDR3 runs to 15 residues. DNA of the CDR3: TGTGCCAGCAGCCGGGACAGGGGTAATATCAATGAGCAGTTCTTC. This translates into CASSRDRGNINEQFF.

The chain combines TRBV4-1 with TRBJ1-4; D might be TRBD1 (5 bases). V was cut by 1 base and J by 14 bases, with 14 bases left in between. The CDR3 is 13 residues long. Germline CDR1 MGHRA, CDR2 YSYEKL. CDR3 in DNA: TGCGCCAGCAGCCAAGTTCGGCAGGGCGAGCTGTTTTTT. Its protein product is CASSQVRQGELFF.

Many counts were recorded for this clone. The chain is built from TRBV12-5 and TRBJ1-1, with 8 nucleotides matching TRBD1. The CDR3 contains 13 residues. Germline values: CDR1 LGHNT, CDR2 FRNRAP. The V segment lost 7 bases and the J segment 11 bases; nucleotides outside the gene matches: 12. CDR3 in amino acids: CASASGTGLGAFF. The CDR3 region has the DNA TGTGCTAGTGCCTCAGGGACAGGCTTAGGGGCTTTCTTT. The whole variable domain, remainder taken from reference TRBV12-5 and TRBJ1-1, is DARVTQTPRHKVTEMGQEVTMRCQPILGHNTVFWYRQTMMQGLELLAYFRNRAPLDDSGMPKDRFSAEMPDATLATLKIQPSEPRDSAVYFCASASGTGLGAFFGQGTRLTVV.

There are a few counts of this clone. This chain connects TRBV2 to TRBJ2-7; the match to TRBD1 covers 11 bases. Trimming took 4 bases from V and 3 from J; bases not matched to a gene: 5. The length of the CDR3 is 15 residues. In germline, CDR1 is SNHLY, CDR2 FYNNEI. CDR3 nucleotide sequence: TGTGCCAGCAGTGGAACCGGGACAGGGGGCTACGAGCAGTACTTC. Translation gives CASSGTGTGGYEQYF.

The chain has TRBV7-2 and TRBJ2-1; 8 nucleotides line up with TRBD1. The CDR3 extends over 16 amino acids. V lost 2 bases and J lost 3; bases outside the gene matches: 6. The germline gives CDR1 SGHTA, CDR2 FQGNSA. The CDR3 protein is CASSLQPGGVYNEQFF. CDR3 DNA: TGTGCCAGCAGCTTACAACCAGGGGGCGTCTACAATGAGCAGTTCTTC.

The rearrangement joins TRBV9 to TRBJ1-2; 8 nucleotides agree with TRBD1. The CDR3 spans 14 residues. From germline, CDR1 is SGDLS and CDR2 YYNGEE. J lost 8 bases, V lost 4 bases, and 10 bases had no gene match. The chain's CDR3 is CASSPQGGSEGYTF. The CDR3 DNA sequence: TGTGCCAGCAGCCCACAGGGGGGATCGGAAGGCTACACCTTC.

The chain links TRBV19 to TRBJ1-1; the D gene is possibly TRBD1 (5 bases). The CDR3 loop spans 14 amino acids. V was trimmed by 1 base and J by 5 bases, leaving 11 bases between them. Germline values: CDR1 LNHDA, CDR2 SQIVND (reference sequence). This CDR3 reads CASSIGGGWTEAFF. CDR3 nucleotides: TGTGCCAGTAGTATAGGGGGCGGTTGGACTGAAGCTTTCTTT.

This clone was seen only once. The chain has TRBV5-4 and TRBJ2-1; 10 nucleotides line up with TRBD2. The CDR3 contains 15 residues. The junction had 11 bases not matched to a gene; V was cut back by 6 bases and J by 8 bases. Germline CDR1 is SGHNT and CDR2 is YYREEE (reference sequence). DNA for the CDR3: TGTGCCAGCACCGCCGGACTAGCGGCCCTTGATGAGCAGTTCTTC. Its protein is CASTAGLAALDEQFF. Supplemented by reference TRBV5-4 and TRBJ2-1, the full variable domain reads ETGVTQSPTHLIKTRGQQVTLRCSSQSGHNTVSWYQQALGQGPQFIFQYYREEENGRGNFPPRFSGLQFPNYSSELNVNALELDDSALYLCASTAGLAALDEQFFGPGTRLTVL.

V gene TRBV18 combines with J gene TRBJ1-6, with TRBD1 identical over 9 bases. The germline V gene encodes CDR1 KGHSH and CDR2 LQKENI. CDR3 length: 14 amino acids. The V gene end was trimmed by 2 bases and the J gene end by 9 bases; junction bases not matched to a gene: 2. CDR3 loop: CASSPEGQGSPLHF. DNA of the CDR3: TGTGCCAGCTCACCAGAGGGACAGGGTTCACCCCTCCACTTT. The full variable domain, its missing parts supplied by reference TRBV18 and TRBJ1-6, is NAGVMQNPRHLVRRRGQEARLRCSPMKGHSHVYWYRQLPEEGLKFMVYLQKENIIDESGMPKERFSAEFPKEGPSILRIQQVVRGDSAAYFCASSPEGQGSPLHFGNGTRLTVT.

V is TRBV5-4 and J is TRBJ2-7; TRBD1 agrees at 7 bases. V trimming: 1 base; J trimming: 3 bases; junction bases outside the gene matches: 10. Germline CDR1 SGHNT, CDR2 YYREEE (reference sequence). The CDR3 consists of 16 residues. The CDR3 DNA is TGTGCCAGCAGCTTGCCGAACAGGGGCAGGGGCTACGAGCAGTACTTC. It specifies CASSLPNRGRGYEQYF.

This sequence joins TRBV5-1 and TRBJ2-1, with TRBD1 matching over 10 bases. The CDR3 extends over 15 amino acids. V dropped 3 bases and J dropped 1; count of bases not matched to a gene: 1. Germline V gene sequence: CDR1 SGHRS, CDR2 YFSETQ. The CDR3: CASSSGQGSYNEQFF. CDR3 DNA sequence: TGCGCCAGCAGCTCGGGACAGGGGTCCTACAATGAGCAGTTCTTC.

The genes are TRBV2 and TRBJ2-5; TRBD2 aligns across 9 bases. With V trimmed by 3 bases and J by 5 bases, 10 bases remained unmatched. Germline V CDR1 and CDR2: SNHLY, FYNNEI. This CDR3 region has 16 residues. The CDR3: CASSDGASGASETQYF. CDR3 nucleotide sequence: TGTGCCAGCAGTGATGGGGCTAGCGGGGCCAGCGAGACCCAGTACTTC.

This rearrangement joins TRBV28 to TRBJ1-5; 9 nucleotides line up with TRBD1. CDR1 and CDR2 from the germline V gene are MDHEN and SYDVKM. The CDR3 totals 15 residues. The V gene end was trimmed by 7 bases and the J gene end by 7 bases; junction bases not matched to a gene: 11. CDR3 amino acids: CASNLEQGAGQPQHF. DNA for the CDR3: TGTGCCAGCAACCTAGAACAGGGGGCAGGGCAGCCCCAGCATTTT.